This is a list of T cell receptor beta chains from one sample in a study of identical twins. Each CDR3 protein gets one entry after TCRdb re-called the 5' RACE reads with MiXCR. The sample includes around 1.7 million distinct CDR3 sequences, under 35% of them seen just once. The source material was cord blood. The receptor source for this set is a newborn girl in good health. Both conserved end residues are part of each CDR3. D genes are given only for firm matches. Size is omitted from some rows. Given values are once, few, many or a class for expanded clones.

NA	TRBV5-6	TRBJ1-5	15	NA	CASSGSNRINQPQHF	TGTGCCAGCAGTGGGTCGAATCGGATCAATCAGCCCCAGCATTTT
TRBD1	TRBV20-1	TRBJ1-2	16	NA	CSARVTARGRMRGYTF	TGCAGTGCTAGAGTGACTGCCAGGGGGAGGATGAGGGGCTACACCTTC
NA	TRBV20-1	TRBJ1-6	13	few	CSARDPGNSPLHF	TGCAGTGCTAGAGATCCGGGGAATTCACCCCTCCACTTT
NA	TRBV4-2	TRBJ2-7	13	few	CASSGGIADEQYF	TGTGCCAGCAGCGGAGGTATAGCGGACGAGCAGTACTTC
TRBD1	TRBV6-1	TRBJ1-5	14	NA	CASISDRGLQPQHF	TGTGCCAGCATATCGGACAGGGGGCTACAGCCCCAGCATTTT
NA	TRBV4-2	TRBJ1-2	14	NA	CASSLQGSRYGYTF	TGTGCCAGCAGCCTACAGGGAAGTAGGTATGGCTACACCTTC
NA	TRBV2	TRBJ2-5	12	few	CASLDSKETQYF	TGTGCCAGCCTGGATAGTAAAGAGACCCAGTACTTC
TRBD1	TRBV29-1	TRBJ1-2	13	NA	CSAHRGQNYGYTF	TGCAGCGCACACAGGGGGCAGAACTATGGCTACACCTTC
TRBD2	TRBV5-1	TRBJ2-1	16	NA	CASSFRAGDPYNGQFF	TGCGCCAGCAGCTTTCGGGCGGGAGATCCGTACAATGGGCAGTTCTTC
NA	TRBV10-3	TRBJ2-7	17	NA	CAISAAGGGTVPYEQYF	TGTGCCATCAGTGCAGCCGGAGGGGGTACAGTCCCCTACGAGCAGTACTTC
TRBD2	TRBV2	TRBJ2-1	14	NA	CASYGGGSYNEQFF	TGTGCCAGCTACGGCGGGGGCTCCTACAATGAGCAGTTCTTC
TRBD1	TRBV4-1	TRBJ1-2	15	once	CASSHSGTGGYGYTF	TGCGCCAGCAGCCATTCCGGGACAGGGGGCTATGGCTACACCTTC
NA	TRBV28	TRBJ2-2	14	few	CASSFGAVTGELFF	TGTGCCAGCAGTTTCGGTGCCGTCACCGGGGAGCTGTTTTTT
NA	TRBV5-1	TRBJ2-5	15	few	CASSLATQAGETQYF	TGCGCCAGCAGCTTGGCCACTCAAGCCGGGGAGACCCAGTACTTC
NA	TRBV7-2	TRBJ2-7	15	NA	CASSLVREVYNEQYF	TGTGCCAGCAGCTTAGTTAGGGAGGTCTACAATGAGCAGTACTTC
NA	TRBV29-1	TRBJ1-3	14	once	CSVGGGVAGNTIYF	TGCAGCGTTGGAGGGGGAGTAGCTGGAAACACCATATATTTT
NA	TRBV20-1	TRBJ2-7	16	few	CSARDLRGPLSYEQYF	TGCAGTGCTAGAGATTTACGGGGGCCTCTCTCCTACGAGCAGTACTTC
NA	TRBV6-6	TRBJ2-1	15	few	CASSRTHRVGNEQFF	TGTGCCAGCAGTCGAACCCACAGGGTCGGTAATGAGCAGTTCTTC
TRBD2	TRBV5-1	TRBJ2-5	14	NA	CASSLGGTSETQYF	TGCGCCAGCAGCTTGGGCGGGACTAGTGAGACCCAGTACTTC
TRBD1	TRBV29-1	TRBJ2-7	15	few	CSVGQPGQRYYEQYF	TGCAGCGTTGGCCAACCGGGACAGCGATACTACGAGCAGTACTTC
TRBD1	TRBV5-5	TRBJ1-2	15	NA	CAGSLGQVANYGYTF	TGTGCCGGCAGCTTGGGACAGGTCGCTAACTATGGCTACACCTTC
NA	TRBV10-3	TRBJ2-7	15	few	CATLTPGASPYEQYF	TGTGCCACCCTTACTCCGGGGGCCTCTCCCTACGAGCAGTACTTC
TRBD1	TRBV7-2	TRBJ2-7	14	few	CPSSSGQGIYEQYF	TGTCCCAGCAGCTCGGGACAGGGTATCTACGAGCAGTACTTC
TRBD2	TRBV9	TRBJ2-5	16	few	CASSESSGRAVRTQYF	TGTGCCAGCAGCGAGAGTAGCGGGAGGGCTGTCAGGACCCAGTACTTC
TRBD2	TRBV7-2	TRBJ2-5	14	NA	CATSSGGAYNEQYF	TGTGCCACGTCTAGCGGGGGGGCCTACAATGAGCAGTACTTC
TRBD2	TRBV12-5	TRBJ2-2	15	NA	CASGQTSGGPGELFF	TGTGCTAGTGGCCAAACTAGCGGGGGGCCCGGGGAGCTGTTTTTT
TRBD2	TRBV20-1	TRBJ2-7	12	NA	CSAPGLADEQYF	TGCAGTGCTCCTGGACTAGCCGACGAGCAGTACTTC
NA	TRBV5-1	TRBJ2-1	16	few	CASKALSGAKGNEQFF	TGCGCCAGCAAGGCCCTTAGCGGCGCAAAAGGCAATGAGCAGTTCTTC
NA	TRBV5-1	TRBJ2-2	15	NA	CASSGRGSNTGELFF	TGCGCCAGCAGCGGGAGGGGGTCGAACACCGGGGAGCTGTTTTTT
NA	TRBV7-9	TRBJ2-2	15	few	CASSLLGGNTGELFF	TGTGCCAGCAGCTTATTGGGAGGGAACACCGGGGAGCTGTTTTTT
NA	TRBV24-1	TRBJ2-2	16	NA	CAALGPGTPNTGELFF	TGTGCCGCCTTGGGCCCCGGGACACCGAACACCGGGGAGCTGTTTTTT